Each of the 23 T cell receptor beta chains below was sequenced from the same sample in a study of cytomegalovirus exposure and HLA in healthy donors. The PCR ran on 60 Vbeta and 13 Jbeta primers. Generated by immunoSEQ multiplex PCR, the TCRdb table keeps only in-frame clones and is missing some. This table holds 100,000 to 150,000 clones, roughly 80% found once. The material sequenced was PBMCs. The receptor set was obtained from a woman in her fifties or sixties in good health and CMV-seronegative.

The V gene is TRBV7-2, the J gene TRBJ2-7; D perhaps matches TRBD1 (6 bases). Trimming removed 2 bases at V and 2 bases at J, with 7 bases between. Germline V lookup: CDR1 SGHTA, CDR2 FQGNSA. This CDR3 is built from 13 residues. CDR3 DNA: TGTGCCAGCAGCTTAAACAGGGCCTACGAGCAGTACTTC. Translating it yields CASSLNRAYEQYF.

The chain employs TRBV14 and TRBJ2-1; TRBD2 matches at 8 bases. V shed 8 bases and J 10 bases; nucleotides not matched to a gene: 10. The CDR3 is made up of 13 amino acids. Germline values: CDR1 SGHDN, CDR2 FVKESK. The CDR3, as DNA: TGTGCCAGCTCAGCGGGAGCTATCCGGGAGCAGTTCTTC. Translated, it gives CASSAGAIREQFF. The entire variable domain, with the rest obtained from reference TRBV14 and TRBJ2-1, is as follows: EAGVTQFPSHSVIEKGQTVTLRCDPISGHDNLYWYRRVMGKEIKFLLHFVKESKQDESGMPNNRFLAERTGGTYSTLKVQPAELEDSGVYFCASSAGAIREQFFGPGTRLTVL.

V and J are TRBV13 and TRBJ2-3; TRBD2 matches at 9 bases. Germline V gene sequence: CDR1 PRHDT, CDR2 FYEKMQ (reference sequence). The CDR3 contains 17 residues. J gave up 0 bases and V 1 base, and 5 bases lay outside the gene matches. The CDR3 here is CASSLDASGVSTDTQYF. CDR3 bases: TGTGCCAGCAGCTTAGATGCTAGCGGGGTTAGCACAGATACGCAGTATTTT.

This chain connects TRBV11-2 to TRBJ2-7; TRBD2 aligns across 10 bases. Germline CDR1 SGHAT, CDR2 FQNNGV. The CDR3 contains 14 residues. V lost 5 bases to trimming and J lost 5 bases; unmatched junction nucleotides: 6. DNA of the CDR3: TGTGCCAGCAGCCAGCGGGGGGGCCTCAACGAGCAGTACTTC. Amino acid sequence: CASSQRGGLNEQYF.

The sample holds one count of this clone. Compared with germline, one end of the junction differs, possibly owing to a read error. This chain connects TRBV7-3 to TRBJ2-1; a weak D match, TRBD2 (7 bases). There are 16 residues in the CDR3. The germline V gene has CDR1 SGHTA and CDR2 FQGTGA. The CDR3 region is CSSRQEGLVSYNEQFF. CDR3 bases: TGTTCCAGCAGACAGGAAGGACTAGTTTCTTACAATGAGCAGTTCTTC.

The rearrangement uses TRBV4-1 and TRBJ1-2, with 7 bases lining up with TRBD1. This CDR3 spans 17 amino acids. Germline V gene lookup returns CDR1 MGHRA and CDR2 YSYEKL. With V trimmed by 0 bases and J by 5 bases, 12 bases remained unmatched. The chain's CDR3 is CASSQENFGTAPYGYTF. The CDR3, as DNA: TGCGCCAGCAGCCAAGAGAACTTCGGGACAGCTCCTTATGGCTACACCTTC.

The V call is TRBV2, the J call TRBJ2-7; D call uncertain. The V gene's germline CDR1 is SNHLY and CDR2 FYNNEI. There are 11 residues in the CDR3. V lost 6 bases and J 0 bases, leaving 3 bases between the germline ends. DNA of the CDR3: TGTGCCAGCAGCGTCTCCTACGAGCAGTACTTC. Its protein is CASSVSYEQYF.

The V call is TRBV2, the J call TRBJ1-1; 8 bases align to TRBD1. Germline V CDR1 and CDR2: SNHLY, FYNNEI. V was clipped by 3 bases and J by 5 bases; unmatched bases: 5. The CDR3 loop spans 14 amino acids. The DNA for the CDR3 is TGTGCCAGCAGTGACCAGGGGGCTTTGACTGAAGCTTTCTTT. Translating gives CASSDQGALTEAFF.

V and J are TRBV7-8 and TRBJ2-6; 8 positions agree with TRBD2. CDR1 is SGHVS, CDR2 FQNEAQ, per germline. The V segment lost 3 bases and the J segment 0 bases; nucleotides outside the gene matches: 10. CDR3 size: 19 residues. The CDR3 DNA reads as TGTGCCAGCAGCTTCGGAGCGGGAGCCTGGAGCTCTGGGGCCAACGTCCTGACTTTC. Encoded protein: CASSFGAGAWSSGANVLTF. Filled out from reference TRBV7-8 and TRBJ2-6, the complete variable domain reads GAGVSQSPRYKVAKRGQDVALRCDPISGHVSLFWYQQALGQGPEFLTYFQNEAQLDKSGLPSDRFFAERPEGSVSTLKIQRTQQEDSAVYLCASSFGAGAWSSGANVLTFGAGSRLTVL.

The V and J genes are TRBV28 and TRBJ2-2, with TRBD2 as a possible D gene (6 bases). The CDR3 contains 15 residues. The V and J ends lost 5 bases and 1 base respectively, with 11 bases between them. Germline V CDR1 and CDR2: MDHEN, SYDVKM. As DNA, the CDR3 is TGTGCCAGCAGTCCAGGGACTCAGAACACCGGGGAGCTGTTTTTT. Amino acids: CASSPGTQNTGELFF.

The genes are TRBV10-3 and TRBJ2-2, with D tentatively TRBD2 (6 bases). This CDR3 has 18 residues. Per the germline V gene, CDR1 is ENHRY and CDR2 is SYGVKD. V was pared by 0 bases and J by 0 bases, with 14 bases between. The CDR3 is CAISESIPGTANTGELFF. The DNA of the CDR3 is TGTGCCATCAGTGAGTCGATCCCCGGGACTGCGAACACCGGGGAGCTGTTTTTT.

This sequence joins TRBV9 and TRBJ2-7, with a possible D match to TRBD1 (5 bases). Germline CDR1 and CDR2: SGDLS and YYNGEE. Between the trimmed V and J ends, which lost 3 bases and 2 bases, there was a span of 15 bases. This CDR3 region has 15 residues. The CDR3 protein is CASSADQGSAYEQYF. The CDR3 coding sequence is TGTGCCAGCAGCGCCGACCAGGGATCGGCCTACGAGCAGTACTTC. The whole variable domain, remainder taken from reference TRBV9 and TRBJ2-7, is DSGVTQTPKHLITATGQRVTLRCSPRSGDLSVYWYQQSLDQGLQFLIQYYNGEERAKGNILERFSAQQFPDLHSELNLSSLELGDSALYFCASSADQGSAYEQYFGPGTRLTVT.

In the case of this clone: The junction differs from germline at one of its ends, possibly a read error. This chain connects TRBV7-9 to TRBJ1-1, with 7 bases that match TRBD1. In germline, CDR1 is SEHNR, CDR2 FQNEAQ (reference sequence). This CDR3 is 14 amino acids long. CDR3 DNA: TGTTCCAGCAGCTTGACAGGGCCCACCACTGAAGCTTTCTTT. Translating it yields CSSSLTGPTTEAFF.

The chain recombines TRBV11-2 with TRBJ1-4; D unresolved. The CDR3 has 15 residues. V gave up 5 bases and J gave up 1 base, with 11 bases separating them. Germline lookup yields CDR1 SGHAT and CDR2 FQNNGV. As DNA, the CDR3 is TGTGCCAGCAGCCCTCAACGGGGAACTAATGAAAAACTGTTTTTT. This translates into CASSPQRGTNEKLFF.

The chain couples TRBV9 to TRBJ2-1; 9 positions agree with TRBD2. The V and J ends lost 0 bases and 4 bases, in that order; junction bases with no gene match: 11. This CDR3 contains 18 residues. Germline V gene lookup returns CDR1 SGDLS and CDR2 YYNGEE. The CDR3 here is CASSVGRVAGDGYNEQFF. DNA of the CDR3: TGTGCCAGCAGCGTAGGTAGGGTAGCGGGAGACGGGTACAATGAGCAGTTCTTC.

This clone was seen a few times. The chain recombines TRBV5-1 with TRBJ2-7; D is unclear. The CDR3 is made up of 12 amino acids. Germline CDR1 reads SGHRS; CDR2 reads YFSETQ. With 3 bases removed from V and 5 bases from J, the gap between germline ends came to 9 bases. The chain's CDR3 is CASSYEGDEQYF. CDR3 nucleotide sequence: TGCGCCAGCAGCTATGAAGGAGACGAGCAGTACTTC.

This clone was seen only a few times. The rearrangement uses TRBV5-4 and TRBJ1-4; no definite D call. This CDR3 comprises 15 residues. Germline-derived CDR1 and CDR2 are SGHNT and YYREEE (reference sequence). Trimming removed 6 bases at V and 8 bases at J, with 20 bases between. This chain's CDR3 is CASTTRAGQREKLFF. The CDR3 nucleotides are TGTGCCAGCACAACGAGGGCAGGCCAGAGGGAAAAACTGTTTTTT.

The CDR3 DNA reads as TGTGCCAGCAGTTCCCGAAGAAGCTCTAGCGACCAAGAGACCCAGTACTTC. It codes for CASSSRRSSSDQETQYF. V gene TRBV27 combines with J gene TRBJ2-5; tentative D call: TRBD2 (6 bases). The CDR3 is made up of 17 amino acids. Germline lookup yields CDR1 MNHEY and CDR2 SMNVEV (reference sequence). V lost 4 bases, J lost 0 bases, and 18 bases lay in between.

The chain's CDR3 is CASRQQGRTSNQPQHF. In nucleotides, the CDR3 is TGTGCCAGCAGACAACAGGGACGTACAAGCAATCAGCCCCAGCATTTT. The chain combines TRBV27 with TRBJ1-5; D may be TRBD1 (6 bases). The length of the CDR3 is 16 residues. Trimming removed 6 bases from V and 1 base from J, with 16 bases in between. In germline, CDR1 is MNHEY, CDR2 SMNVEV (reference sequence).

A note on this clone: At one end the junction does not follow the germline gene, possibly because of a read error. V and J are TRBV5-1 and TRBJ2-7; 11 bases map to TRBD2. The CDR3 sequence is 14 residues long. Germline V gene data show CDR1 as SGHRS and CDR2 as YFSETQ. CDR3 nucleotides: TGCGCCGGCAGCTTTAGCGGGGGGGCCGCCGAGCAGTACTTC. Encoded protein: CAGSFSGGAAEQYF.

This chain links TRBV2 with TRBJ2-7; 10 bases agree with TRBD1. This CDR3 is 14 amino acids long. Germline V gene lookup returns CDR1 SNHLY and CDR2 FYNNEI. The V segment lost 6 bases and the J segment 6 bases; nucleotides outside the gene matches: 8. CDR3 region: CASRSGTGVPEQYF. CDR3 nucleotides: TGTGCCAGCAGGAGTGGGACAGGGGTTCCCGAGCAGTACTTC.

The chain couples TRBV6-5 to TRBJ1-4, with 7 nucleotides matching TRBD1. Germline V gene data show CDR1 as MNHEY and CDR2 as SVGAGI. The CDR3 runs to 15 residues. The ends lost 2 bases at V and 4 bases at J; junction bases unmatched: 4. The CDR3 region is CASSYRDRLNEKLFF. The CDR3 DNA follows: TGTGCCAGCAGTTACCGGGACAGACTTAATGAAAAACTGTTTTTT.

V and J are TRBV20-1 and TRBJ2-1; 7 positions agree with TRBD2. The CDR3 contains 10 residues. V gave up 6 bases and J gave up 14 bases; unmatched junction bases: 7. Germline V lookup: CDR1 DFQATT, CDR2 SNEGSKA (reference sequence). CDR3 protein: CSAERDTKFF. The CDR3 coding sequence is TGCAGTGCCGAGCGGGATACTAAGTTCTTC.